These 7 T cell receptor beta chains came from one sample sequenced in a study of cytomegalovirus exposure and HLA in healthy donors. The PCR ran on 60 Vbeta and 13 Jbeta primers. Clones were read by immunoSEQ multiplex PCR, and TCRdb kept only the in-frame ones, dropping some. The sample shows around 110,000 clones, 81% of them seen only once. Sample: PBMCs. The receptors come from a man aged 30 to 39 in good health and CMV-seronegative.

J is TRBJ1-1 and V is TRBV20-1, with D unresolved. V was shortened by 6 bases and J by 4 bases, with 9 bases between the two germline ends. CDR3 length: 11 residues. From germline, CDR1 is DFQATT and CDR2 SNEGSKA (reference sequence). As DNA, the CDR3 is TGCAGTGCCACAGTGATCACTGAAGCTTTCTTT. It yields the protein CSATVITEAFF.

The rearrangement joins TRBV13 to TRBJ2-1; D not certain. Germline CDR1 reads PRHDT; CDR2 reads FYEKMQ (reference sequence). Trimming shortened V by 2 bases and J by 7 bases, and 6 bases separated the two germline ends. The CDR3 spans 12 residues. CDR3: CASSLYENEQFF. The CDR3 bases are TGTGCCAGCAGCTTATACGAGAATGAGCAGTTCTTC. Looking up the rest from reference TRBV13 and TRBJ2-1 gives the full variable domain: AAGVIQSPRHLIKEKRETATLKCYPIPRHDTVYWYQQGPGQDPQFLISFYEKMQSDKGSIPDRFSAQQFSDYHSELNMSSLELGDSALYFCASSLYENEQFFGPGTRLTVL.

The V and J genes are TRBV7-2 and TRBJ1-1; D unclear. V lost 5 bases, J lost 1 base, and 11 bases lay in between. Germline assignment: CDR1 SGHTA and CDR2 FQGNSA. The CDR3 length is 14 residues. DNA for the CDR3: TGTGCCAGCAGCCGCGGGCTGGGGAACACTGAAGCTTTCTTT. Translation gives CASSRGLGNTEAFF.

The chain employs TRBV1 and TRBJ2-7; TRBD2, the D gene given by the table, was not confirmed from the DNA. TRBV1 is marked as a pseudogene. This CDR3 has 14 amino acids. CDR3 bases: TGCACCAGCAGCCAACCGGGACTAACCTACGAGCAGTACGTC. Residues: CTSSQPGLTYEQYV.

This chain uses TRBV5-6 with TRBJ2-3; no reliable D call. Per the germline V gene, CDR1 is SGHDT and CDR2 is YYEEEE. This CDR3 comprises 13 residues. V lost 3 bases and J lost 3, with 8 bases in between. The CDR3 here is CASSSGATDTQYF. The CDR3 DNA follows: TGTGCCAGCAGCTCCGGAGCAACAGATACGCAGTATTTT.

This sequence joins TRBV19 and TRBJ1-2; possibly TRBD1 for D (5 bases). The CDR3 totals 14 residues. The germline gives CDR1 LNHDA, CDR2 SQIVND (reference sequence). Trimming stripped 6 bases from V and 6 bases from J, with 17 bases between. Written as DNA, the CDR3 is TGTGCCAGTAGGGCATTGACAGTGGTTGATGGCTACACCTTC. It is translated as CASRALTVVDGYTF.

The chain joins TRBV29-1 to TRBJ2-2, with a possible D match to TRBD2 (5 bases). The germline V and J ends were trimmed by 7 bases and 7 bases, with 10 bases remaining between them. Per the germline V gene, CDR1 is SQVTM and CDR2 is ANQGSEA. This CDR3 spans 11 amino acids. The CDR3 spells CSAERVGELFF. The CDR3 DNA reads TGCAGCGCCGAGAGGGTCGGGGAGCTGTTTTTT.